This TCR beta chain was identified during a study of regulatory T cells in long-lasting Graves disease. Study details: Those Graves' patients who were newly diagnosed had been on antithyroid drugs under 3 months.

With iRepertoire HTBI primers and Arm-PCR of CDR3 regions, TCR beta libraries were built. Original processing methods: Sample data revealed approximately 62 TRBV and about 15 TRBJ segments. TCRdb processed the multiplex PCR reads anew with MiXCR; each CDR3 protein has one entry. Here the V and J calls rest on TCRdb's processing, not on the authors' analysis. Among hundreds of thousands of distinct CDR3 sequences, about 14% were seen once, and the ten largest hold 8.5% to 10%. Between the trimmed V and J ends, which lost 2 bases and 6 bases, there was a span of 10 bases. The CDR3 length is 13 residues. The time point denotes: newly diagnosed GD, antithyroid drugs for less than 3 months. Isolated PBMC RNA provided the starting material for the TCR library. Overall study findings and caveats: Segments TRBV28, TRBJ1-2 and TRBJ2-5 showed preferential usage in persistent disease.

This clonotype has ten or more counts. Its target is not known. This same sample was also part of a study on T cells in Graves' hyperthyroidism and ophthalmopathy.

This rearrangement joins TRBV12-3 or TRBV12-4 to TRBJ1-2; tentatively, D is TRBD1 (5 bases). The sample in question was peripheral blood mononuclear cells (PBMCs), obtained at new diagnosis, from a patient treated with antithyroid drugs. The source of this sequence is a man younger than 45 with Graves disease. The CDR3 loop is CASSLQGRDGYTF. The CDR3 DNA sequence: TGTGCCAGCAGTTTACAGGGTCGCGATGGCTACACCTTC.